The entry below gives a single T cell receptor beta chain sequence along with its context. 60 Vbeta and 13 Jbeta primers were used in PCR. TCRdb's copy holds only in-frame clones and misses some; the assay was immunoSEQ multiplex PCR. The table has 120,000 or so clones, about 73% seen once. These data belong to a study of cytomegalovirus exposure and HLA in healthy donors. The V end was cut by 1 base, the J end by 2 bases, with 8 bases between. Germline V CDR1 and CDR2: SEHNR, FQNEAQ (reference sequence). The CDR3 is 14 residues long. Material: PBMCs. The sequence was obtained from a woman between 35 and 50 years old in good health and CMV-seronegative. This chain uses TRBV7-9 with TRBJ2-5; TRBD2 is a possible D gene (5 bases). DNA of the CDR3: TGTGCCAGCAGCTTAGTGACTACGCAAGAGACCCAGTACTTC. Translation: CASSLVTTQETQYF.